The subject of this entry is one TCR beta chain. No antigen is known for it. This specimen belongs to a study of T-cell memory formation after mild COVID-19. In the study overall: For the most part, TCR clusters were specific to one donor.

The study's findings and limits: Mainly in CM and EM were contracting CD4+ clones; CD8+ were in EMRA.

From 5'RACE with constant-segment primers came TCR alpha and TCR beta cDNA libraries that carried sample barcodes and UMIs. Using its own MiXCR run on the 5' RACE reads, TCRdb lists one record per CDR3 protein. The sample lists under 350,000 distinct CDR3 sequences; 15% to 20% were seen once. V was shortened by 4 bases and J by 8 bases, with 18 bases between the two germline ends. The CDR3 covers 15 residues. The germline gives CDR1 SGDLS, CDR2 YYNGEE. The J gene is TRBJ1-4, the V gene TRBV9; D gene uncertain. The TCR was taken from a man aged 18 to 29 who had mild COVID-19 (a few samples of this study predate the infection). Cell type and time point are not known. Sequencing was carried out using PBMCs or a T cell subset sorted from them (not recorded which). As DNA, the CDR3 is TGTGCCAGCAGCAGAGGGAAGGGAGCTGGGGAAAAACTGTTTTTT. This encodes CASSRGKGAGEKLFF.